This TCR beta chain was documented in a study of regulatory T cells in long-lasting Graves disease. Study results and caveats: Persistent patients shared more public clonotypes (2,741) than new patients (approximately 900).

V lost 3 bases, J lost 2 bases, and 13 bases stayed unmatched. The CDR3 loop spans 18 amino acids. Germline V gene sequence: CDR1 MNHNS, CDR2 SASEGT. Time point noted: newly diagnosed GD, antithyroid drugs for less than 3 months. PBMC-derived RNA was used for the TCR library. HTBI primers from iRepertoire and Arm-PCR of CDR3 regions yielded the TCR beta libraries. TCRdb re-derived calls from the multiplex PCR reads in MiXCR, one entry per CDR3 protein. The sample has some 500,000 distinct CDR3 sequences, 15% to 20% seen once; the top ten hold 25%. As for this clonotype: Its antigen is currently unknown.

The sample was also reused in another study, on T cells in Graves' hyperthyroidism and ophthalmopathy.

This receptor was obtained from a woman in her forties or fifties with Graves disease. This specimen was peripheral blood mononuclear cells (PBMCs), taken at new diagnosis, from a patient treated with antithyroid drugs. The rearrangement links TRBV6-1 to TRBJ2-1; 7 nucleotides line up with TRBD2. The chain's CDR3 is CASSDHASGEGTYNEQFF. Written as DNA, the CDR3 is TGTGCCAGCAGTGACCACGCGAGCGGGGAGGGAACCTACAATGAGCAGTTCTTC.